Each of the 27 T cell receptor beta chains below was sequenced from the same sample in a study of blood T cell repertoires in COVID-19. Produced via immunoSEQ multiplex PCR; TCRdb's table is partial and in-frame only. The table includes more than 95,000 clones, roughly 82% detected once. Sequencing was performed on peripheral blood. The origin of the receptors is a human donor in a cohort sampled during active COVID-19.

This chain links TRBV11-3 with TRBJ1-2, with D perhaps TRBD1 (5 bases). V gave up 4 bases and J gave up 6 bases, with 15 bases separating them. The CDR3 is made up of 14 amino acids. The V gene's germline CDR1 is SGHNT and CDR2 YENEEA. The CDR3 spells CASSSRQTGDGYTF. The CDR3 DNA reads TGTGCCAGCAGCTCCCGACAGACTGGGGATGGCTACACCTTC.

The rearrangement joins TRBV18 to TRBJ2-7, with TRBD1 identical over 7 bases. After removal of 1 base from V and 5 bases from J, the junction contained 11 bases not matched to a gene. Germline V gene sequence: CDR1 KGHSH, CDR2 LQKENI. The CDR3 is 16 residues long. The CDR3 loop is CASSPQGAEFLNEQYF. Here the CDR3 DNA reads TGTGCCAGCTCACCACAGGGGGCCGAGTTCCTGAACGAGCAGTACTTC.

V and J are TRBV7-8 and TRBJ2-7; TRBD2 agrees at 9 bases. CDR3 length: 17 residues. The V segment lost 5 bases and the J segment 6 bases; nucleotides outside the gene matches: 17. The germline V gene encodes CDR1 SGHVS and CDR2 FQNEAQ. The CDR3 DNA reads TGTGCCAGCAGCCTTTATGGGGCGGCGGGAGGGTTAAGCGAGCAGTACTTC. This translates into CASSLYGAAGGLSEQYF.

V and J are TRBV25-1 and TRBJ1-2; 8 bases are shared with TRBD1. The CDR3 covers 14 residues. From germline, CDR1 is MGHDK and CDR2 SYGVNS. The V segment lost 5 bases and the J segment 8 bases; nucleotides outside the gene matches: 10. The CDR3, as DNA: TGTGCCAGCAGTTTCCAGGGGGCAGCCCGCGGCTACACCTTC. Translating gives CASSFQGAARGYTF.

The chain joins TRBV27 to TRBJ2-7, with 7 nucleotides matching TRBD2. The germline V gene encodes CDR1 MNHEY and CDR2 SMNVEV (reference sequence). The CDR3 consists of 13 residues. Losses at the gene ends were 8 bases for V and 3 bases for J; bases not matched to a gene: 7. The CDR3 region has the DNA TGTGCCAGCGCCCGGGGGGTGAGCTACGAGCAGTACTTC. Protein: CASARGVSYEQYF.

This clone was counted a few times. This chain links TRBV5-6 with TRBJ2-5, with no clear D. In germline, CDR1 is SGHDT, CDR2 YYEEEE. This CDR3 has 11 residues. The V end lost 1 base, the J end lost 5 bases, and 3 bases lay between the germline ends. The CDR3 sequence: CASSLRETQYF. For the CDR3, the DNA is TGTGCCAGCAGCTTGCGGGAGACCCAGTACTTC. Using reference TRBV5-6 and TRBJ2-5 for the parts outside the CDR3, the full variable domain is DAGVTQSPTHLIKTRGQQVTLRCSPKSGHDTVSWYQQALGQGPQFIFQYYEEEERQRGNFPDRFSGHQFPNYSSELNVNALLLGDSALYLCASSLRETQYFGPGTRLLVL.

V gene TRBV5-1 combines with J gene TRBJ2-7; TRBD1 matches at 9 bases. Germline values: CDR1 SGHRS, CDR2 YFSETQ. V trimming: 2 bases; J trimming: 5 bases; junction bases outside the gene matches: 8. There are 15 residues in the CDR3. In DNA form, the CDR3 reads TGCGCCAGCAGCTTTCCGACAGGGGGGGTCCACGAGCAGTACTTC. It yields the protein CASSFPTGGVHEQYF.

V and J are TRBV5-1 and TRBJ2-5; TRBD1 aligns across 8 bases. Germline V gives CDR1 SGHRS, CDR2 YFSETQ. V shed 4 bases and J 1 base; nucleotides not matched to a gene: 6. This CDR3 spans 15 amino acids. CDR3 bases: TGCGCCAGCAGCCCCTCAGGACAGGGCCAAGAGACCCAGTACTTC. This gives the protein CASSPSGQGQETQYF.

The chain uses TRBV9 and TRBJ2-7; TRBD1 matches at 9 bases. The CDR3 runs 16 residues. Germline V lookup: CDR1 SGDLS, CDR2 YYNGEE. V lost 4 bases and J lost 3; bases outside the gene matches: 11. The CDR3 sequence is CASSSQGGTGLYEQYF. CDR3 DNA: TGTGCCAGCAGCTCCCAGGGCGGGACAGGGCTCTACGAGCAGTACTTC.

This clone was seen a handful of times. The genes are TRBV4-1 and TRBJ1-3; no clear D. The CDR3 runs 16 residues. Germline CDR1 is MGHRA and CDR2 is YSYEKL. V lost 1 base and J 3 bases, leaving 13 bases between the germline ends. The CDR3 nucleotides read TGCGCCAGCAGCCAAGGCCGGAAAGGAGATGGAAACACCATATATTTT. Protein: CASSQGRKGDGNTIYF.

The rearrangement uses TRBV9 and TRBJ2-1; D is undetermined. The germline V and J ends were trimmed by 2 bases and 11 bases, with 17 bases remaining between them. CDR1 is SGDLS and CDR2 is YYNGEE in the germline V gene. The CDR3 runs 14 residues. DNA for the CDR3: TGTGCCAGCAGCGTTTCCGAGACGCTGACAAAGCAGTTCTTC. It yields the protein CASSVSETLTKQFF. The full variable domain, rest sourced from reference TRBV9 and TRBJ2-1, is DSGVTQTPKHLITATGQRVTLRCSPRSGDLSVYWYQQSLDQGLQFLIQYYNGEERAKGNILERFSAQQFPDLHSELNLSSLELGDSALYFCASSVSETLTKQFFGPGTRLTVL.

This sequence joins TRBV15 and TRBJ2-3, with 7 nucleotides matching TRBD2. This CDR3 contains 14 residues. Per the germline V gene, CDR1 is LNHNV and CDR2 is YYDKDF (reference sequence). V lost 8 bases, J lost 4 bases, and 9 bases stayed unmatched. The CDR3: CATGEGTSSDTQYF. The CDR3 DNA is TGTGCCACCGGGGAGGGGACTTCCTCAGATACGCAGTATTTT.

V gene TRBV9 combines with J gene TRBJ1-2, with D maybe TRBD1 (5 bases). Trimming took off 3 bases at V and 4 bases at J, with 22 bases between the two ends. CDR3 length equals 17 residues. CDR1 and CDR2 (germline): SGDLS, YYNGEE. As DNA, the CDR3 is TGTGCCAGCAGCGCCAGGGCGCAATTTGCTTCGGGCTATGGCTACACCTTC. Amino acids: CASSARAQFASGYGYTF.

In regard to this clone: Different DNA sequences within this sample yield the same CDR3. The genes are TRBV10-1 and TRBJ2-2; D is possibly TRBD1 (5 bases). Trimming removed 3 bases at V and 3 bases at J, with 8 bases between. Germline V gene sequence: CDR1 WNHNN, CDR2 SYGVQD (reference sequence). The CDR3 length is 14 residues. The CDR3, as DNA: TGCGCCAGCAGTGAAGGCAGGGACACCGGGGAGCTGTTTTTT. Its protein product is CASSEGRDTGELFF.

This clone was detected once. The chain joins TRBV7-8 to TRBJ2-3, with 14 bases matching TRBD2. This CDR3 has 18 amino acids. The V gene end was trimmed by 3 bases and the J gene end by 5 bases; junction bases not matched to a gene: 10. Germline V CDR1 and CDR2: SGHVS, FQNEAQ. Here the CDR3 reads CASSLRRTSGRSGDTQYF. The CDR3 nucleotides read TGTGCCAGCAGCTTGCGGAGGACTAGCGGGAGGAGTGGAGATACGCAGTATTTT.

The V and J genes are TRBV25-1 and TRBJ1-1; 7 bases fit TRBD1. Trimming cost V 4 bases and J 0 bases; bases outside gene matches: 2. The germline V gene encodes CDR1 MGHDK and CDR2 SYGVNS. The CDR3 consists of 14 residues. The CDR3 nucleotides read TGTGCCAGCAGTGGCGGACAGGTGAACACTGAAGCTTTCTTT. Amino acids: CASSGGQVNTEAFF.

This clone was detected only a few times. The rearrangement uses TRBV5-1 and TRBJ2-5; perhaps TRBD2 as D (5 bases). V lost 4 bases and J lost 1, with 11 bases in between. CDR3 length: 14 residues. CDR1 is SGHRS, CDR2 YFSETQ, per germline. CDR3 in amino acids: CASSRGETQETQYF. CDR3 nucleotide sequence: TGCGCCAGCAGCCGTGGGGAGACCCAAGAGACCCAGTACTTC.

Comment on this clone: The sample has other DNA sequences that encode this CDR3 too. V and J are TRBV19 and TRBJ1-6; a possible D gene is TRBD1 (5 bases). The V gene's germline CDR1 is LNHDA and CDR2 SQIVND (reference sequence). Trimming removed 3 bases from V and 9 bases from J, with 6 bases in between. The CDR3 contains 12 residues. The chain's CDR3 is CASSIGGSPLHF. CDR3 coding DNA: TGTGCCAGTAGTATCGGGGGTTCACCCCTCCACTTT.

The chain is built from TRBV2 and TRBJ2-4, with TRBD2 identical over 8 bases. The CDR3 is made up of 17 amino acids. V lost 4 bases, J lost 4 bases, and 12 bases stayed unmatched. Germline CDR1 is SNHLY and CDR2 is FYNNEI. The CDR3 sequence: CASSVEGAGVGKNIQYF. In DNA form, the CDR3 reads TGTGCCAGCAGTGTAGAGGGAGCGGGAGTGGGGAAAAACATTCAGTACTTC.

This clone was detected a few times. The J gene is TRBJ2-7, the V gene TRBV7-2; D possibly corresponds to TRBD2 (7 bases). Trimming shortened V by 2 bases and J by 6 bases, and 17 bases separated the two germline ends. The CDR3 has 15 amino acids. CDR1 SGHTA and CDR2 FQGNSA come from the germline V gene. CDR3 sequence reads: CASSLRLGGGGEQYF. The CDR3 DNA follows: TGTGCCAGCAGCTTACGGTTAGGCGGGGGCGGCGAGCAGTACTTC.

V and J are TRBV2 and TRBJ1-1; D is ambiguous. Trimming removed 6 bases from V and 7 bases from J, with 6 bases in between. The CDR3 spans 10 residues. Germline assignment: CDR1 SNHLY and CDR2 FYNNEI. This chain's CDR3 is CASRAGEAFF. In DNA form, the CDR3 reads TGTGCCAGCAGGGCGGGTGAAGCTTTCTTT.

On this clone itself: Other DNA variants within this sample encode the same CDR3. The chain recombines TRBV6-1 with TRBJ2-2, with 7 bases aligning to TRBD1. The J segment lost 1 base and the V segment lost 2 bases, leaving 1 base of the junction unmatched. From germline, CDR1 is MNHNS and CDR2 SASEGT. The CDR3 contains 15 residues. In DNA form, the CDR3 reads TGTGCCAGCAGTGAAAGGGACAGGAACACCGGGGAGCTGTTTTTT. It translates to CASSERDRNTGELFF.

The chain has TRBV2 and TRBJ2-3, with TRBD2 as a possible D gene (5 bases). Germline V gives CDR1 SNHLY, CDR2 FYNNEI. V lost 2 bases, J lost 0 bases, and 21 bases lay in between. This CDR3 contains 19 residues. The CDR3 bases are TGTGCCAGCAGTGAAATACAAGGAGGTGGCCGGTCTAGCACAGATACGCAGTATTTT. Encoded protein: CASSEIQGGGRSSTDTQYF.

V gene TRBV29-1 combines with J gene TRBJ1-1; perhaps TRBD1 as D (6 bases). CDR1 and CDR2 (germline): SQVTM, ANQGSEA. The V gene lost 4 bases and the J gene lost 4 bases, with 19 bases spanning the gap. The CDR3 totals 15 residues. The CDR3 bases are TGCAGCGTTGCCTTGTTTGGGCAGGGGACCACTGAAGCTTTCTTT. Translated, it gives CSVALFGQGTTEAFF.

V and J are TRBV14 and TRBJ2-1; 8 bases are shared with TRBD2. V gave up 8 bases and J gave up 9 bases; unmatched junction bases: 6. The length of the CDR3 is 12 residues. Germline V gives CDR1 SGHDN, CDR2 FVKESK. The DNA of the CDR3 is TGTGCCAGCGGACTGACTAGCGTTGAGCAGTTCTTC. Amino acid sequence: CASGLTSVEQFF.

The J gene is TRBJ2-7, the V gene TRBV7-2, with TRBD2 matching over 10 bases. There are 14 residues in the CDR3. CDR1 and CDR2 from the germline V gene are SGHTA and FQGNSA. V lost 3 bases, J lost 6 bases, and 5 bases stayed unmatched. The CDR3 bases are TGTGCCAGCAGCTTCAGCGGGAGGGCCGGCGAGCAGTACTTC. Amino acid sequence: CASSFSGRAGEQYF.

The rearrangement joins TRBV6-2 or TRBV6-3 to TRBJ2-7; 11 nucleotides align to TRBD1. The V gene end was trimmed by 6 bases and the J gene end by 2 bases; junction bases not matched to a gene: 6. Germline CDR1 MNHEY, CDR2 SVGEGT. CDR3 length: 15 amino acids. CDR3 sequence (DNA): TGTGCCAGCAGCCGAGGACAGGGGGCCACCTACGAGCAGTACTTC. Encoded protein: CASSRGQGATYEQYF.